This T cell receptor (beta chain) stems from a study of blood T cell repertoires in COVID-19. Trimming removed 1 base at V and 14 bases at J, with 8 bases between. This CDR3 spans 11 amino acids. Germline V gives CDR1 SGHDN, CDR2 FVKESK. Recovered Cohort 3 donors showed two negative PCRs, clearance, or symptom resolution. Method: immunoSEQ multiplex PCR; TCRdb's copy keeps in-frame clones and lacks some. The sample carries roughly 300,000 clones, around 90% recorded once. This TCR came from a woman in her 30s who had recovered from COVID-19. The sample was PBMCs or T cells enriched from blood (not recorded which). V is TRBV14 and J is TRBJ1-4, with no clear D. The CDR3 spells CASSQGTRLFF. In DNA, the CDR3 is TGTGCCAGCAGCCAAGGGACTCGGCTGTTTTTT.